This T cell receptor beta chain was recorded in a study of Ad26.COV2.S vaccination and SARS-CoV-2 variants. Study at large: Donor was assigned to the Ad26.COV2.S arm of trial COV1001.

Sequencing used immunoSEQ multiplex PCR; TCRdb keeps in-frame clones, though not all of them. The sample contains hundreds of thousands of clones, about 88% of which appear only once. The CDR3 runs to 13 residues. CDR1 and CDR2 (germline): SGHRS, YFSETQ. Trimming removed 5 bases from V and 1 base from J, with 8 bases in between. With regard to this clone: Its antigen is currently unknown.

This sample's treatment: around 19 received Ad26.COV2.S at low or high dose, single or two shots; roughly 5 received placebo; per-sample allocation not given. On day 63 after the first injection, vaccine and placebo recipients gave samples. Study-level points and caveats: It was found that vaccine and placebo recipients had similar non-spike TCR breadth.

The input for sequencing was peripheral blood, taken in a trial of Ad26.COV2.S vaccine versus placebo. The chain has TRBV5-1 and TRBJ2-3, with a weak D call TRBD2 (5 bases). The source of this sequence is a person between 18 and 60 years old who received the Ad26.COV2.S COVID-19 vaccine or a placebo. The CDR3 DNA sequence: TGCGCCAGCAGTCCGGAGGGCACAGATACGCAGTATTTT. Its translation: CASSPEGTDTQYF.